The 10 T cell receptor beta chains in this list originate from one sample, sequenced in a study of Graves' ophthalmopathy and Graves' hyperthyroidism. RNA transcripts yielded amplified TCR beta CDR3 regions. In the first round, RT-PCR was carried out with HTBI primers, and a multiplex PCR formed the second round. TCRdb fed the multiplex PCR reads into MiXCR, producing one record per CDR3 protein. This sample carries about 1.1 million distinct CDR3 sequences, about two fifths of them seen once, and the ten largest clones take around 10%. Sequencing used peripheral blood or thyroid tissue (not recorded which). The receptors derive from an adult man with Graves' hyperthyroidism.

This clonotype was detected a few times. The CDR3 nucleotides are TGCGCCAGCAGTGAGTCCGGGACAGGGGGTAGGAACACTGAAGCTTTCTTT. Its protein product is CASSESGTGGRNTEAFF. V gene TRBV10-2 combines with J gene TRBJ1-1; 11 nucleotides align to TRBD1. With V trimmed by 0 bases and J by 1 base, 4 bases remained unmatched. The CDR3 length is 17 residues. The V gene's germline CDR1 is WSHSY and CDR2 SAAADI.

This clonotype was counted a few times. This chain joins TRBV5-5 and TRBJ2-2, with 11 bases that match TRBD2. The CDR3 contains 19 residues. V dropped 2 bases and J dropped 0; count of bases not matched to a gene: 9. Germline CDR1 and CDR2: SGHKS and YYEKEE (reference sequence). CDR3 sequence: CASSFPGLAEPTNTGELFF. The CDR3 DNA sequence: TGTGCCAGCAGCTTCCCGGGACTAGCGGAGCCTACGAACACCGGGGAGCTGTTTTTT.

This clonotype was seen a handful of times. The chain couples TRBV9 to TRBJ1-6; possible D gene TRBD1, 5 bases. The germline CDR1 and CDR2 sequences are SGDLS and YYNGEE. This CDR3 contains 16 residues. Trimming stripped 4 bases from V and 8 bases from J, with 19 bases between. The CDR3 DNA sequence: TGTGCCAGCAGCTCTGGTAGGCAGGGCGTCCATTCACCCCTCCACTTT. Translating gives CASSSGRQGVHSPLHF.

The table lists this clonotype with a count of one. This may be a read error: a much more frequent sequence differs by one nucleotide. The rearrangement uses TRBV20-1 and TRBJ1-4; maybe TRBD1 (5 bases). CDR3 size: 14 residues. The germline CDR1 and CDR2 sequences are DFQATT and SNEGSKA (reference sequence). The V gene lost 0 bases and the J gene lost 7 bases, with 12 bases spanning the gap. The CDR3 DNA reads TGCAGTGCTAGAGATCGGAGGGGTGCTGAAAAACTGTTTTTT. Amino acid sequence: CSARDRRGAEKLFF.

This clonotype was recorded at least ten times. CDR3 protein: CASSILLGTGNTEAFF. The DNA for the CDR3 is TGTGCCAGTAGTATCCTCCTCGGGACAGGGAACACTGAAGCTTTCTTT. V usage is TRBV19 and J usage is TRBJ1-1, with 8 nucleotides matching TRBD1. The CDR3 is 16 residues long. V shed 3 bases, J shed 1 base, and the junction held 7 bases outside the gene matches. Looked up from germline, CDR1 is LNHDA and CDR2 is SQIVND (reference sequence).

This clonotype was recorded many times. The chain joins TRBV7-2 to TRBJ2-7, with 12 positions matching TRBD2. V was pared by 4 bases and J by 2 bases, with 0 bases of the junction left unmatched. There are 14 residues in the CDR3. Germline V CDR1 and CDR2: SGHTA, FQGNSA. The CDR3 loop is CASSWTSGTYEQYF. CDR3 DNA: TGTGCCAGCAGCTGGACTAGCGGGACCTACGAGCAGTACTTC.

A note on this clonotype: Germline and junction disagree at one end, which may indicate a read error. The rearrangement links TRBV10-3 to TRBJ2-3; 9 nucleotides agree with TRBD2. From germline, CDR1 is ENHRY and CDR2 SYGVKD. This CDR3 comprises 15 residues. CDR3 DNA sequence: TGTGCCAGCAGTTACCAGCGGGAGGGCACAGATACGCAGTATTTT. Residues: CASSYQREGTDTQYF.

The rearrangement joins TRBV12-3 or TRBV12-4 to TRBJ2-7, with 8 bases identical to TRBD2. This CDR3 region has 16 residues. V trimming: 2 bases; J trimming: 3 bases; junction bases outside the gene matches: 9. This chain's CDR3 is CASSLTGGDGFYEQYF. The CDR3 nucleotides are TGTGCCAGCAGTTTAACGGGAGGGGACGGATTCTACGAGCAGTACTTC.

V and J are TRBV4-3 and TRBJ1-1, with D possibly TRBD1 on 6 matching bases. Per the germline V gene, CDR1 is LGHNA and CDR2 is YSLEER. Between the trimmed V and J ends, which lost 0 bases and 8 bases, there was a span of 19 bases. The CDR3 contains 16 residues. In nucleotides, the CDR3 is TGCGCCAGCAGCCAAGATGGAACAGGGCGCTCGGTAGAAGCTTTCTTT. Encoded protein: CASSQDGTGRSVEAFF.

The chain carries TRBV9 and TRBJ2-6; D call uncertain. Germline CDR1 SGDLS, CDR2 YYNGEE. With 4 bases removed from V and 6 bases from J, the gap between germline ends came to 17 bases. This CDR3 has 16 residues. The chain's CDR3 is CASSPTWTSEANVLTF. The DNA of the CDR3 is TGTGCCAGCAGCCCTACGTGGACGTCGGAGGCCAACGTCCTGACTTTC.